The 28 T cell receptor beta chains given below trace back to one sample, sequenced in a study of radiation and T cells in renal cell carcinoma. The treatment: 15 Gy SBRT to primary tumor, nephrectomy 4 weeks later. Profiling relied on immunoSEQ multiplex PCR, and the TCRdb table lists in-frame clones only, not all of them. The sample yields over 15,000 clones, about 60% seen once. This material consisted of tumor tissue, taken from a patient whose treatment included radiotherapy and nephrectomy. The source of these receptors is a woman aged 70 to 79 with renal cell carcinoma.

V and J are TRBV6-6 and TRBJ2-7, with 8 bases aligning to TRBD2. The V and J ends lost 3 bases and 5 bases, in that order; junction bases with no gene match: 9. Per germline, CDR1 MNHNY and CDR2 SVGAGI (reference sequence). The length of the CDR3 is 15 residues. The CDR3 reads CASSYTAGGGDEQYF. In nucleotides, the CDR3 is TGTGCCAGCAGTTATACTGCGGGGGGCGGCGACGAGCAGTACTTC.

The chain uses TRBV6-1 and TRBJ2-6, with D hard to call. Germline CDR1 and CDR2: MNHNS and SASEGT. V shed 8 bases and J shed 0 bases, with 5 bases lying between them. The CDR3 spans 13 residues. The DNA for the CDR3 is TGTGCCAGCGTAAGCTCTGGGGCCAACGTCCTGACTTTC. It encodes CASVSSGANVLTF.

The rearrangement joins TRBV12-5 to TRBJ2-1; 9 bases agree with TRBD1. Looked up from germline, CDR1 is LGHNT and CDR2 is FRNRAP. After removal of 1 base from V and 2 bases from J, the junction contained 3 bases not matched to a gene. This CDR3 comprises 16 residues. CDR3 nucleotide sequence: TGTGCTAGTGGTTTGGGACAGGGGGGACCCTACAATGAGCAGTTCTTC. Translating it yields CASGLGQGGPYNEQFF.

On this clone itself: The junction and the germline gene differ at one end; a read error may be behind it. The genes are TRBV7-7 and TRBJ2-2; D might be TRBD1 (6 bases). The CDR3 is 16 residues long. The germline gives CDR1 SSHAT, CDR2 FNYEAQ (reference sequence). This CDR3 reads CASSLVGTPNTGELFF. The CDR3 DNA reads TGTGCTAGCAGCTTAGTTGGGACACCGAACACCGGGGAGCTGTTTTTT.

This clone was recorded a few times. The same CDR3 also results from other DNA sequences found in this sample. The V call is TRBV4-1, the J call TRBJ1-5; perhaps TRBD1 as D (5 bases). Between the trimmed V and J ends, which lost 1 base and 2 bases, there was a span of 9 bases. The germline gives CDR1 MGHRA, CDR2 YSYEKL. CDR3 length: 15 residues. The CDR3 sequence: CASSQGDRGNQPQHF. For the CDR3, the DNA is TGCGCCAGCAGCCAAGGGGACCGGGGCAATCAGCCCCAGCATTTT.

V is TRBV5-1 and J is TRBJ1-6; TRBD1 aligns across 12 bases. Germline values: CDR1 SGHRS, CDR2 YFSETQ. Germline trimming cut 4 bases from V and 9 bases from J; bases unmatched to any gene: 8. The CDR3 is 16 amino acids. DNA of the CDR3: TGCGCCAGCAGCAGCACCGGGACAGGGGGCGGTTCACCCCTCCACTTT. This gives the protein CASSSTGTGGGSPLHF.

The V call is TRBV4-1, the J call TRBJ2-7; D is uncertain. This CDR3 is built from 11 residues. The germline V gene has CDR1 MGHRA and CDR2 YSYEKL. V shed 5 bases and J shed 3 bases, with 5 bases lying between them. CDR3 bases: TGCGCCAGCAGCACTGGCTACGAGCAGTACTTC. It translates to CASSTGYEQYF.

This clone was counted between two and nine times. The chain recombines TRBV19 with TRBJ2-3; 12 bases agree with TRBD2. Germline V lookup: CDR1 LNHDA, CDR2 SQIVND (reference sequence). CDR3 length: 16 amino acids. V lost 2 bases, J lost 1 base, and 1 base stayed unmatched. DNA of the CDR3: TGTGCCAGTAGTATACGACTAGCGGGAGGCACAGATACGCAGTATTTT. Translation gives CASSIRLAGGTDTQYF. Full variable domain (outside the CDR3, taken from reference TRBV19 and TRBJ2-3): DGGITQSPKYLFRKEGQNVTLSCEQNLNHDAMYWYRQDPGQGLRLIYYSQIVNDFQKGDIAEGYSVSREKKESFPLTVTSAQKNPTAFYLCASSIRLAGGTDTQYFGPGTRLTVL.

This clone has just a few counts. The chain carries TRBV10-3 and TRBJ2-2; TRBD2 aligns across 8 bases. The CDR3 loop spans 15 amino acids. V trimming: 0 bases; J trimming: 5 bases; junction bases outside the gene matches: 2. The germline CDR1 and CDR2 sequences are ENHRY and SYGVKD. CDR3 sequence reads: CAISESSSGTGELFF. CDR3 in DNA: TGTGCCATCAGTGAGTCGTCTAGCGGGACCGGGGAGCTGTTTTTT.

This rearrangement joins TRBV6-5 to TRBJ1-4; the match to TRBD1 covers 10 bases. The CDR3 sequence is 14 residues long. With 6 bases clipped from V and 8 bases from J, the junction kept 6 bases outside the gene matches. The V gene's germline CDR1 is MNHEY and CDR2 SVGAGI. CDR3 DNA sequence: TGTGCCAGCAGACCGACAGGGGGCTTGGAAAAACTGTTTTTT. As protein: CASRPTGGLEKLFF.

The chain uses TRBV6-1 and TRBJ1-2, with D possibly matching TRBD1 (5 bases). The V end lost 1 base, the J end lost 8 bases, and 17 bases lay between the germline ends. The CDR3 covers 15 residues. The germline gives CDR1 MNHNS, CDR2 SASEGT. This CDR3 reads CASSEVSAGRQGYTF. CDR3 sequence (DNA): TGTGCCAGCAGTGAAGTGTCCGCAGGGCGGCAAGGCTACACCTTC.

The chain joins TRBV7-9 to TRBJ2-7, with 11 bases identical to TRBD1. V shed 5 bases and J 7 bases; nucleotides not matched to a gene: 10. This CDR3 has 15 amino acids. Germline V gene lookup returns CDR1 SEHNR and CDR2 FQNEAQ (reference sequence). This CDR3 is CASSRTDRGRGEQYF. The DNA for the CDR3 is TGTGCCAGCAGCCGAACGGACAGGGGGCGAGGGGAGCAGTACTTC.

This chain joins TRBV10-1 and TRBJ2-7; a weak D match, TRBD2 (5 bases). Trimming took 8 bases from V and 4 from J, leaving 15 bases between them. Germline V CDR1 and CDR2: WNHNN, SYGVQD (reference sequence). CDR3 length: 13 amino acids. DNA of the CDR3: TGCGCCAGCTCCTCCGGAGGAGTGTACGAGCAGTACTTC. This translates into CASSSGGVYEQYF.

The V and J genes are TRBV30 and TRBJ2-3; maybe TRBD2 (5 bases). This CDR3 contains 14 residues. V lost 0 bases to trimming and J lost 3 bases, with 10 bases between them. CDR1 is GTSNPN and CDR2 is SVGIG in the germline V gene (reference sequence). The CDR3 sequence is CAWSVTSGTDTQYF. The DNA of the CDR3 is TGTGCCTGGAGTGTCACTAGTGGGACAGATACGCAGTATTTT.

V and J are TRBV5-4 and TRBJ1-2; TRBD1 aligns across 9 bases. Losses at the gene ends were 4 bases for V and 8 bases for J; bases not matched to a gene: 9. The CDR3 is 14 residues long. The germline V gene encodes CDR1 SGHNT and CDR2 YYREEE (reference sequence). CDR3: CASSPQGQGGGYTF. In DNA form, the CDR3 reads TGTGCCAGCAGCCCTCAGGGACAGGGAGGAGGCTACACCTTC.

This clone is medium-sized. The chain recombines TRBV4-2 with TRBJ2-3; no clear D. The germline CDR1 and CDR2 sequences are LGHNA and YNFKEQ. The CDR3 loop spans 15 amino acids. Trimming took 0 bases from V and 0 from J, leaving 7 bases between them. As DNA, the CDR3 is TGTGCCAGCAGCCAAGATGTGGATAGCACAGATACGCAGTATTTT. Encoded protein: CASSQDVDSTDTQYF.

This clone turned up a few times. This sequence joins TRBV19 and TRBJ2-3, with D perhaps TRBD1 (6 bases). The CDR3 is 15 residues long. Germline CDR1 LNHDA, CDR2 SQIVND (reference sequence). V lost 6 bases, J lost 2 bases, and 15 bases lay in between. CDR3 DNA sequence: TGTGCCAGTAGGACAGGAGAAGGGGTCACAGATACGCAGTATTTT. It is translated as CASRTGEGVTDTQYF.

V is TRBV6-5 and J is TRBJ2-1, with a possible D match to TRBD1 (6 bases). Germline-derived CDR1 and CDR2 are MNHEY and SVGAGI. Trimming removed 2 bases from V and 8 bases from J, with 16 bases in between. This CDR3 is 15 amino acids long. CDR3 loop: CASSYGRGIWDEQFF. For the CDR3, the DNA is TGTGCCAGCAGTTACGGAAGGGGGATCTGGGATGAGCAGTTCTTC.

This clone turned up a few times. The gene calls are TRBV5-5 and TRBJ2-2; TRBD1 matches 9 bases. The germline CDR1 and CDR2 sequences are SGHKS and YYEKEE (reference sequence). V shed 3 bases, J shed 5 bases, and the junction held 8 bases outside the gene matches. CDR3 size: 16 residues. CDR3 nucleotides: TGTGCCAGCAGCTCGCCGGGACAGGGTGTAACCGGGGAGCTGTTTTTT. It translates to CASSSPGQGVTGELFF.

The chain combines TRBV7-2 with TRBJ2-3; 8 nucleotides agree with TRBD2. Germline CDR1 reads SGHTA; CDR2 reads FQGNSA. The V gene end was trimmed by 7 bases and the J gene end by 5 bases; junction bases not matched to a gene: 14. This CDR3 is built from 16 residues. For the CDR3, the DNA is TGTGCCAGCACACCCAGCGGGGGTTTACGGGGAGATACGCAGTATTTT. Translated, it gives CASTPSGGLRGDTQYF.

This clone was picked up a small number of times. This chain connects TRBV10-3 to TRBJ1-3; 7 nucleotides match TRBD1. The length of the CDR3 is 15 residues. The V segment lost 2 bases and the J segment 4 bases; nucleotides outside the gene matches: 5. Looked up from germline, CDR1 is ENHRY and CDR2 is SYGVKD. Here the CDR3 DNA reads TGTGCCATCAGTGAGACAGGGGTGAGCGGAAACACCATATATTTT. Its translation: CAISETGVSGNTIYF.

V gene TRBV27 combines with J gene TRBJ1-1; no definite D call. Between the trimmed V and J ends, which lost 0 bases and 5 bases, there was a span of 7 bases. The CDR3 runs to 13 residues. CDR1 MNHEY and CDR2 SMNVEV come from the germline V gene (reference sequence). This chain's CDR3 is CASSLSGMTEAFF. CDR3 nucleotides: TGTGCCAGCAGTTTATCAGGGATGACTGAAGCTTTCTTT.

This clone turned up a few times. Here the CDR3 reads CASSLSVDRGLYF. CDR3 DNA: TGTGCCAGCAGCTTATCCGTGGACAGGGGACTGTACTTC. The V call is TRBV7-9, the J call TRBJ2-7, with TRBD1 matching over 9 bases. There are 13 residues in the CDR3. With 2 bases clipped from V and 12 bases from J, the junction kept 8 bases outside the gene matches. Germline V gives CDR1 SEHNR, CDR2 FQNEAQ (reference sequence).

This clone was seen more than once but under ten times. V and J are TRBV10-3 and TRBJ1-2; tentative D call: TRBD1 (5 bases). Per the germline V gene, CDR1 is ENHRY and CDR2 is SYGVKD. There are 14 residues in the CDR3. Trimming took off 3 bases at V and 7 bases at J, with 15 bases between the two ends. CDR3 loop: CAISEIGGTAGYTF. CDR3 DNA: TGTGCCATCAGTGAAATTGGGGGGACCGCTGGCTACACCTTC.

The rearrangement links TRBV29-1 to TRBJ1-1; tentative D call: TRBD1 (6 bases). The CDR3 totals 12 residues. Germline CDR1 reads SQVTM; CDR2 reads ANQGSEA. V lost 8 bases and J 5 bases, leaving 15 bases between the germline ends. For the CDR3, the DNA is TGCAGCACGAGGGGGGAAAGGACTGAAGCTTTCTTT. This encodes CSTRGERTEAFF.

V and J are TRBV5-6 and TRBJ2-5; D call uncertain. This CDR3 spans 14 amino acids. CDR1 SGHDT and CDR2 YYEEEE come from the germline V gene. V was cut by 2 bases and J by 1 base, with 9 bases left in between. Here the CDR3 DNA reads TGTGCCAGCAGCTTTGTAAGCACCCAAGAGACCCAGTACTTC. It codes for CASSFVSTQETQYF.

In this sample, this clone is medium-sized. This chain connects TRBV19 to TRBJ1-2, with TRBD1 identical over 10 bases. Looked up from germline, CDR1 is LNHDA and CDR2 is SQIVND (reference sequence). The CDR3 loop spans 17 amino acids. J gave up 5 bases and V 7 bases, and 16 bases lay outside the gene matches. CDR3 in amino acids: CASKTSTGGGQGYGYTF. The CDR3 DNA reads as TGTGCCAGTAAGACTTCGACAGGGGGCGGACAGGGGTATGGCTACACCTTC.

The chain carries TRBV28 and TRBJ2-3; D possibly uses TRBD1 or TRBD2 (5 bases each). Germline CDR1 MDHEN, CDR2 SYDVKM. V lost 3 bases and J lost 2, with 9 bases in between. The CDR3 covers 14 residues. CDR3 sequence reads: CASSFPGPTDTQYF. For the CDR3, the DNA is TGTGCCAGCAGTTTCCCGGGACCCACAGATACGCAGTATTTT.